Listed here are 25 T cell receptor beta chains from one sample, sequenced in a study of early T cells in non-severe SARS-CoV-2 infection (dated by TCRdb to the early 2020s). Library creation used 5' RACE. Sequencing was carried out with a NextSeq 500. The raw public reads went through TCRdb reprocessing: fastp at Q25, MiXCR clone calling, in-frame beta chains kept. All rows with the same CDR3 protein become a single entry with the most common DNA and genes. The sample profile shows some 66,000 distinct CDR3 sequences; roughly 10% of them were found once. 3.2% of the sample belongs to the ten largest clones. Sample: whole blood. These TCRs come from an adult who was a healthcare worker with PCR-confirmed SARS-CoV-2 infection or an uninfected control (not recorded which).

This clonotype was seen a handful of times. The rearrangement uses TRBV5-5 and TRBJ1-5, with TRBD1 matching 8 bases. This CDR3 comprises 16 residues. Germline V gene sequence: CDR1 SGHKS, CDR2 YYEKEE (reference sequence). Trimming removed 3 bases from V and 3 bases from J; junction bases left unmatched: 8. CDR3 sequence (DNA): TGTGCCAGCAGCTCCACTGGACAGGGTAACAATCAGCCCCAGCATTTT. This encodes CASSSTGQGNNQPQHF.

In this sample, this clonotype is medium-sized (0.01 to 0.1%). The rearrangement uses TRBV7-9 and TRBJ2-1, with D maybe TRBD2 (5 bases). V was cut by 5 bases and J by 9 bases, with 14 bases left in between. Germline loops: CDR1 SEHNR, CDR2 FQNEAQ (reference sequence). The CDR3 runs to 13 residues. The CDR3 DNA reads TGTGCCAGCAGCCTCCAACTAGAGGGTGAGCAGTTCTTC. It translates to CASSLQLEGEQFF. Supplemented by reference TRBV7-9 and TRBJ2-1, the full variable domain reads DTGVSQNPRHKITKRGQNVTFRCDPISEHNRLYWYRQTLGQGPEFLTYFQNEAQLEKSRLLSDRFSAERPKGSFSTLEIQRTEQGDSAMYLCASSLQLEGEQFFGPGTRLTVL.

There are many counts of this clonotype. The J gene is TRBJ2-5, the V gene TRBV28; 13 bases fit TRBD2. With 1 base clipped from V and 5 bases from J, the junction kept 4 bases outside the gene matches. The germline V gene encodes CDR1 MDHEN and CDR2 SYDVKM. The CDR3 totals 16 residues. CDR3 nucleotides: TGTGCCAGCAGTTTATTAACTAGCGGGAGGGTGGAGACCCAGTACTTC. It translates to CASSLLTSGRVETQYF.

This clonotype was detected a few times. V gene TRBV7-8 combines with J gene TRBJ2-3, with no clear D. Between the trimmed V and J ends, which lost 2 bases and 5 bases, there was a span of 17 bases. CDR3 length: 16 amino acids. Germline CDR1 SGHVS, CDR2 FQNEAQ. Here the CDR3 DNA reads TGTGCCAGCAGCTTACCATACTCCTCCCATCGAGATACGCAGTATTTT. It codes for CASSLPYSSHRDTQYF.

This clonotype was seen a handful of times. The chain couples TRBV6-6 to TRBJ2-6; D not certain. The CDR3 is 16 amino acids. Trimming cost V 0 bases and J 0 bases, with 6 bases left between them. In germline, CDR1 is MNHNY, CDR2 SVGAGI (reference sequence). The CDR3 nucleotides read TGTGCCAGCAGTTACTCCTTTGGCTCTGGGGCCAACGTCCTGACTTTC. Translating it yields CASSYSFGSGANVLTF.

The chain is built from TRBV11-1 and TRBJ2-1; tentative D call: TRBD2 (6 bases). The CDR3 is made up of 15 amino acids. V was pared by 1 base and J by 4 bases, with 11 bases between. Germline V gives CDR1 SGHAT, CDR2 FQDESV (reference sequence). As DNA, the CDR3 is TGTGCCAGCAGCTTAGACCGTGCGGGGTACAATGAGCAGTTCTTC. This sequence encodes CASSLDRAGYNEQFF.

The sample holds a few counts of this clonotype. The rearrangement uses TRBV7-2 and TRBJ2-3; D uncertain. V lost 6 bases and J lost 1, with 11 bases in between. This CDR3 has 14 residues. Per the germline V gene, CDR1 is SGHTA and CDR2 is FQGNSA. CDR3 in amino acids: CASRPGSGTDTQYF. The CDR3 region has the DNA TGTGCCAGCAGGCCCGGATCGGGCACAGATACGCAGTATTTT.

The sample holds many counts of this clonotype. CDR3 region: CASSQVVGMVGAQPQHF. The DNA of the CDR3 is TGCGCCAGCAGCCAAGTCGTGGGAATGGTGGGGGCTCAGCCCCAGCATTTT. V and J are TRBV4-1 and TRBJ1-5; perhaps TRBD1 as D (6 bases). V shed 1 base and J shed 6 bases, with 19 bases lying between them. Germline V gene data show CDR1 as MGHRA and CDR2 as YSYEKL. The CDR3 spans 17 residues.

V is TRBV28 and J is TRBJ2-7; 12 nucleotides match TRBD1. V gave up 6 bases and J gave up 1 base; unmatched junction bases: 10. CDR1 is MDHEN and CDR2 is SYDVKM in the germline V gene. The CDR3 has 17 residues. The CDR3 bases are TGTGCCAGCAGCCTCGGGACAGGGGGCTTTAAGTCCTACGAGCAGTACTTC. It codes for CASSLGTGGFKSYEQYF. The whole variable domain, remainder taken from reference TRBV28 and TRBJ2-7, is DVKVTQSSRYLVKRTGEKVFLECVQDMDHENMFWYRQDPGLGLRLIYFSYDVKMKEKGDIPEGYSVSREKKERFSLILESASTNQTSMYLCASSLGTGGFKSYEQYFGPGTRLTVT.

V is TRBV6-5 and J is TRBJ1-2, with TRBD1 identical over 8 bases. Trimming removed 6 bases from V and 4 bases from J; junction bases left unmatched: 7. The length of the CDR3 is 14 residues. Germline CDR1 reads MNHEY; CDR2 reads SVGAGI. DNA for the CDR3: TGTGCCAGCAGCCGCCCAGACAGGGGCTATGGCTACACCTTC. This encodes CASSRPDRGYGYTF.

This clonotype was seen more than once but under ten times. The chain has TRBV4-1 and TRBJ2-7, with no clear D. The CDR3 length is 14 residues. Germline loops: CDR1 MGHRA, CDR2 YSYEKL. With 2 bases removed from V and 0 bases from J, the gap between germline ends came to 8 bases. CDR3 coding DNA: TGCGCCAGCAGCCAACCCCGGAGCTCCTACGAGCAGTACTTC. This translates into CASSQPRSSYEQYF.

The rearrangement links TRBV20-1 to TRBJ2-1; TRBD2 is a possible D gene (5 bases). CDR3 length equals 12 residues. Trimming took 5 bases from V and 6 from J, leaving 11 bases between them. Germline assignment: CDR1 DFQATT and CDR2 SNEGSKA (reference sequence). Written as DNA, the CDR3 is TGCAGTGCTCCGGAGGTCCCCAATGAGCAGTTCTTC. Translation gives CSAPEVPNEQFF.

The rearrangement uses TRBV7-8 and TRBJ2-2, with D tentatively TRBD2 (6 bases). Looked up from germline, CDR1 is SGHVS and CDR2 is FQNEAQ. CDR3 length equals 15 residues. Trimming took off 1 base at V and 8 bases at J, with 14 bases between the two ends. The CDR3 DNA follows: TGTGCCAGCAGCTTAGTGATTAGCGGACTTGGGGAGCTGTTTTTT. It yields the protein CASSLVISGLGELFF.

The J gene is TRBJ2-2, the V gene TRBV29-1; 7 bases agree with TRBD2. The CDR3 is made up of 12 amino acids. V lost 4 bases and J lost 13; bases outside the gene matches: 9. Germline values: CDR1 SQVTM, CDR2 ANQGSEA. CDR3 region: CSVGVAGSWLFF. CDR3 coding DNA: TGCAGCGTTGGGGTAGCGGGTAGCTGGCTGTTTTTT.

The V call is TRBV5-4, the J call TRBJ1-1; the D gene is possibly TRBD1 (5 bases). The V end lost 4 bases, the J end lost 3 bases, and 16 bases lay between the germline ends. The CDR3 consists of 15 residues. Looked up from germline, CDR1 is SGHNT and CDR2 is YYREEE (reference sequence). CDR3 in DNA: TGTGCCAGCAGCCGATTCCAGGGCGAGGACACTGAAGCTTTCTTT. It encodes CASSRFQGEDTEAFF.

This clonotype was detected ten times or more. The CDR3 spells CASNGLGGNEQFF. The CDR3 DNA reads TGTGCCAGCAACGGACTAGGGGGGAATGAGCAGTTCTTC. The V call is TRBV12-3 or TRBV12-4, the J call TRBJ2-1, with D possibly being TRBD2 (7 bases). This CDR3 has 13 amino acids. V was shortened by 7 bases and J by 7 bases, with 14 bases between the two germline ends.

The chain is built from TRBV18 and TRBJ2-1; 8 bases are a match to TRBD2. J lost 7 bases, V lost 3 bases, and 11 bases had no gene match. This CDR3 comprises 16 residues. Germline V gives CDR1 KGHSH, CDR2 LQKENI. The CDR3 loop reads CASSPGAGAPGNEQFF. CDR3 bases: TGTGCCAGCTCACCCGGAGCGGGAGCACCTGGGAATGAGCAGTTCTTC.

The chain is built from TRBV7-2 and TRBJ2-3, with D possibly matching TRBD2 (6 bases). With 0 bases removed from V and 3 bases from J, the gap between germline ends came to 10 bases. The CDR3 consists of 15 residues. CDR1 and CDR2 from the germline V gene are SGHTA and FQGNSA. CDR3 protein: CASSLAGGPTDTQYF. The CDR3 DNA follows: TGTGCCAGCAGCTTAGCTGGAGGGCCTACAGATACGCAGTATTTT.

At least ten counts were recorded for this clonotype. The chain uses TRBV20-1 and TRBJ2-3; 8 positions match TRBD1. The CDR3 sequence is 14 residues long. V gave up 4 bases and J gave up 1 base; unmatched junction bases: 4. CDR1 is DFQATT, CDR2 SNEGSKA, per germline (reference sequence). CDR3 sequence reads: CSATLQGGTDTQYF. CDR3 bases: TGCAGTGCTACGTTACAGGGGGGCACAGATACGCAGTATTTT.

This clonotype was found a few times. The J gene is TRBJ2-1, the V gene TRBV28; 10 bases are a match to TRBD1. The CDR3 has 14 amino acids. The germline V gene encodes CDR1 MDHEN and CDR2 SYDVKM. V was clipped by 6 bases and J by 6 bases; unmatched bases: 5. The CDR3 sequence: CASRGDRGPNEQFF. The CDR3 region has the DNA TGTGCCAGCAGGGGGGACAGGGGACCCAATGAGCAGTTCTTC.

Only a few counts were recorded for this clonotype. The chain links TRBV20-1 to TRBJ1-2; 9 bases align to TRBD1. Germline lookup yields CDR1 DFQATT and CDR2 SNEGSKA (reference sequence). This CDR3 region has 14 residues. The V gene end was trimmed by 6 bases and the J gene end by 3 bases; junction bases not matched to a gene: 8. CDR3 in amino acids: CSARSGQGYYGYTF. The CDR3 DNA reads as TGCAGTGCCCGCTCGGGACAGGGATACTATGGCTACACCTTC.

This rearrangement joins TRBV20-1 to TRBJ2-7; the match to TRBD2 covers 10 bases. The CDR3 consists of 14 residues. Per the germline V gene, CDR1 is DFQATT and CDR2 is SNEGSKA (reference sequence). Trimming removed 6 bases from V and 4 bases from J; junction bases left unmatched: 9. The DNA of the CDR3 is TGCAGTGCACTAGCGGGGTATACTTTTTACGAGCAGTACTTC. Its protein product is CSALAGYTFYEQYF.

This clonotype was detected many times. The CDR3 here is CAWSMGNPYNEQFF. The CDR3 DNA follows: TGTGCCTGGAGTATGGGAAACCCCTACAATGAGCAGTTCTTC. The genes are TRBV30 and TRBJ2-1; D gene unclear. This CDR3 contains 14 residues. Germline CDR1 GTSNPN, CDR2 SVGIG (reference sequence). Between the trimmed V and J ends, which lost 2 bases and 2 bases, there was a span of 10 bases.

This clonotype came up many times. CDR3: CASSEGLSEQFF. CDR3 DNA: TGTGCCAGCAGTGAGGGACTATCTGAGCAGTTCTTC. The chain couples TRBV6-5 to TRBJ2-1; 7 nucleotides line up with TRBD2. Losses at the gene ends were 5 bases for V and 9 bases for J; bases not matched to a gene: 4. Germline lookup yields CDR1 MNHEY and CDR2 SVGAGI. This CDR3 is built from 12 residues.

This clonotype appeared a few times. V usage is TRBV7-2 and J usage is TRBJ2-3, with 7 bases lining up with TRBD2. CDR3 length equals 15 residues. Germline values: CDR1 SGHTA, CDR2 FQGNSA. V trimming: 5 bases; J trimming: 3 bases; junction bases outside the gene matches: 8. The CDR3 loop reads CASSELGLQTDTQYF. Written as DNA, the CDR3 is TGTGCCAGCAGCGAGCTGGGACTACAGACAGATACGCAGTATTTT.